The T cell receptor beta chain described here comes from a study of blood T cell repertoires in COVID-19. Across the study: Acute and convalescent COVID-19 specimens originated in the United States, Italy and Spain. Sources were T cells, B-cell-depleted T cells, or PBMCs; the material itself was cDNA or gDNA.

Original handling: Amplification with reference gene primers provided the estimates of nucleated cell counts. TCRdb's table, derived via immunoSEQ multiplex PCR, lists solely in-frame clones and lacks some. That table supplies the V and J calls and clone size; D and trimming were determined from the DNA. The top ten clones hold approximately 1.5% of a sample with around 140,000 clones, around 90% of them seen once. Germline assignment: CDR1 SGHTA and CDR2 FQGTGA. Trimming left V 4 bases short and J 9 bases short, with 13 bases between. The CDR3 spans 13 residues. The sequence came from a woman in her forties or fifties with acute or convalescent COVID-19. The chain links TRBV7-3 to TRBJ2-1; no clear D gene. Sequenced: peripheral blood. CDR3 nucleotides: TGTGCCAGCAGCTCCGATGGTCCGGTTGAGCAGTTCTTC. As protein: CASSSDGPVEQFF.